The T cell receptor beta chain described here comes from a study of cytomegalovirus exposure and HLA in healthy donors. About the study: An early data release held approximately 85 million unique TCRs from HLA-typed donors. Study-wide results and limits: Previously analyzed data showed that most TCR beta V segments were productive at a frequency of about 87% or about 30%.

CDR1 is SGHNT, CDR2 YENEEA, per germline. This CDR3 contains 17 residues. Trimming at V came to 5 bases and at J to 4 bases, leaving 11 bases not matched to a gene. The PCR made use of 60 Vbeta and 13 Jbeta primers. TCRdb keeps only in-frame clones here, not all; method: immunoSEQ multiplex PCR. The sample has 150,000 to 200,000 clones, roughly 85% seen once. Details on this clone: Its cognate antigen is unknown.

This TCR was sampled from a man between 25 and 39 years old in good health and CMV-seronegative. The specimen sequenced was PBMCs. V is TRBV11-3 and J is TRBJ2-2; 9 nucleotides line up with TRBD2. Here the CDR3 reads CASSTWGASGATGELFF. In DNA form, the CDR3 reads TGTGCCAGCAGCACCTGGGGGGCTAGCGGGGCCACCGGGGAGCTGTTTTTT.